The sample holds a few counts of the clone carrying this TCR beta chain. TCRdb re-derived calls from the RT-PCR reads in MiXCR, one entry per CDR3 protein. The sample has approximately 720,000 distinct CDR3 sequences, 14% seen once. The sequence was collected from a female donor in good health, serving as a healthy control. Source material: memory CD4+ T cells from blood.

As DNA, the CDR3 is TGCAGTGCCAGTAGCATGGCCAAAAACATTCAGTACTTC. Translated, it gives CSASSMAKNIQYF. The chain is built from TRBV20-1 and TRBJ2-4; D is ambiguous. The CDR3 contains 13 residues. Germline assignment: CDR1 DFQATT and CDR2 SNEGSKA (reference sequence). V was trimmed by 6 bases and J by 1 base, leaving 10 bases between them.